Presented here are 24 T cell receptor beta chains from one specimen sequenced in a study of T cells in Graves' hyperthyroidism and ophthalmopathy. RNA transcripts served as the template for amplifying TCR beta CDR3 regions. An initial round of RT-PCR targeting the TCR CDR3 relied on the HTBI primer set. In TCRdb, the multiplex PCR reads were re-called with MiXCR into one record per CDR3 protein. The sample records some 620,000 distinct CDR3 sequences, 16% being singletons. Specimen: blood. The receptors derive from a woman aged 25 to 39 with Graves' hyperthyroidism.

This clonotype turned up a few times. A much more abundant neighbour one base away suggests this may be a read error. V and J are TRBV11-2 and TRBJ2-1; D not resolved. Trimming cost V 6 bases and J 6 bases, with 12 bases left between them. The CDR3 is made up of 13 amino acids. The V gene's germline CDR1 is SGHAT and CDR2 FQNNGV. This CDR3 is CASSETIPNEQFF. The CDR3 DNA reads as TGTGCCAGCAGTGAAACTATACCCAATGAGCAGTTCTTC.

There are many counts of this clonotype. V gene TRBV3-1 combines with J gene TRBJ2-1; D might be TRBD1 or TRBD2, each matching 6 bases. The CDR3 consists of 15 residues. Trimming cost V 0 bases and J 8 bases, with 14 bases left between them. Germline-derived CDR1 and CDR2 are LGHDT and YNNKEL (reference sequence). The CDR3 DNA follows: TGTGCCAGCAGCCAAGATTCGAAGGGGGGTGATGAGCAGTTCTTC. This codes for CASSQDSKGGDEQFF.

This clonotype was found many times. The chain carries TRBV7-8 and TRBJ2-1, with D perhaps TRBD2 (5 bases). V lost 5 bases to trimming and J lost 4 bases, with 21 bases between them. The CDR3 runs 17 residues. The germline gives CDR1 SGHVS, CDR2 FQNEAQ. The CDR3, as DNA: TGTGCCAGCAGCCACCTGTTCGAGGGCGCGCATTACAATGAGCAGTTCTTC. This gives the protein CASSHLFEGAHYNEQFF.

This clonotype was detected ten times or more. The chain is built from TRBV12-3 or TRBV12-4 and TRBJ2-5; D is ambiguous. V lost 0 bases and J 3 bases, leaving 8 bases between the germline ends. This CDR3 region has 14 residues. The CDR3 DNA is TGTGCCAGCAGTTTAGCGAGGCCAGAAGAGACCCAGTACTTC. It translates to CASSLARPEETQYF.

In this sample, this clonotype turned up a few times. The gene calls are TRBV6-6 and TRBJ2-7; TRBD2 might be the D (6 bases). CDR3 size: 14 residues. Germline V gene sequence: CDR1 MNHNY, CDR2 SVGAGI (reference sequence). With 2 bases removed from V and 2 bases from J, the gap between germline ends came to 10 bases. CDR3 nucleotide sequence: TGTGCCAGCAGTTACGCCGGGAGACCCTACGAGCAGTACTTC. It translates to CASSYAGRPYEQYF.

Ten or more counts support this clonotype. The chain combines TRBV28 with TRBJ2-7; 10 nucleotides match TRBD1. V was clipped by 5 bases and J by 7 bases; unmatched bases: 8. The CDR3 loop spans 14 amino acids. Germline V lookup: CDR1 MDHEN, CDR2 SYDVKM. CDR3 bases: TGTGCCAGCAGTACCGGGACAGGGGTTGGGGAGCAGTACTTC. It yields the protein CASSTGTGVGEQYF.

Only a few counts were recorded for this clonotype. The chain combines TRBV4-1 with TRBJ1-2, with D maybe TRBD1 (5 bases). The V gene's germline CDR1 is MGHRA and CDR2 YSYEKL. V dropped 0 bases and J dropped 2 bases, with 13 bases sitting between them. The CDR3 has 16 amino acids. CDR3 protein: CASSQEGPGWNYGYTF. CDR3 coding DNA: TGCGCCAGCAGCCAAGAAGGTCCAGGGTGGAACTATGGCTACACCTTC.

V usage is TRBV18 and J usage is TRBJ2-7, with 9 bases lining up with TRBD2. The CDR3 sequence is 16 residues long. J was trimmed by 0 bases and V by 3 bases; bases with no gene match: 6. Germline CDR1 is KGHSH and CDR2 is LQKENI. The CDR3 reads CASSPEAGGFSYEQYF. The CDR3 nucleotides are TGTGCCAGCTCACCGGAGGCGGGAGGGTTCTCCTACGAGCAGTACTTC.

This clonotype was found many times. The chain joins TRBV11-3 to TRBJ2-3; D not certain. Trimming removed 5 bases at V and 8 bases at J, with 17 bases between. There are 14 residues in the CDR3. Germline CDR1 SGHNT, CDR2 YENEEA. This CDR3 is CASSPRTAWVTQYF. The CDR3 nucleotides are TGTGCCAGCAGCCCCCGGACCGCCTGGGTTACGCAGTATTTT.

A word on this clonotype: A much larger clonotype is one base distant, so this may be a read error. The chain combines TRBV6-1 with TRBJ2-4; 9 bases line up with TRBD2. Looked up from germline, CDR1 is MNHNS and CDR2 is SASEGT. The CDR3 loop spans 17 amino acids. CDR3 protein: CASSTGLQGLAKSIQYF. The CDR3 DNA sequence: TGTGCCAGCAGCACGGGACTCCAGGGACTAGCCAAAAGCATTCAGTACTTC.

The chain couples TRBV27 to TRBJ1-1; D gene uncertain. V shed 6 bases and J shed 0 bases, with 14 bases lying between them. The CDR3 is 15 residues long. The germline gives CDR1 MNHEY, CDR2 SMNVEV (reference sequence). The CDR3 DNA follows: TGTGCCAGCAGACTAATAGGGTGGTTGAACACTGAAGCTTTCTTT. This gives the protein CASRLIGWLNTEAFF.

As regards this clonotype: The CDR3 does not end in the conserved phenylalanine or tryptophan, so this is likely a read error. CDR3 nucleotide sequence: TGTGCCAGCCCTCGGACGGTGAACACTGAAGCTTTCCTT. It translates to CASPRTVNTEAFL. J is TRBJ1-1 and V is TRBV27; the D is unclear. CDR1 and CDR2 from the germline V gene are MNHEY and SMNVEV (reference sequence). The V and J ends lost 8 bases and 0 bases respectively, with 10 bases between them. This CDR3 region has 13 residues.

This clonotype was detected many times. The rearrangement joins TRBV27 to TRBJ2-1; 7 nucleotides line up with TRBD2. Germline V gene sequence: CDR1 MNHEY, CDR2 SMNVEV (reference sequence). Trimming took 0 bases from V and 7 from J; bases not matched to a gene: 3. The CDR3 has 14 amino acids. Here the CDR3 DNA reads TGTGCCAGCAGTTTATCGGGAGGGGTTAATGAGCAGTTCTTC. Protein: CASSLSGGVNEQFF.

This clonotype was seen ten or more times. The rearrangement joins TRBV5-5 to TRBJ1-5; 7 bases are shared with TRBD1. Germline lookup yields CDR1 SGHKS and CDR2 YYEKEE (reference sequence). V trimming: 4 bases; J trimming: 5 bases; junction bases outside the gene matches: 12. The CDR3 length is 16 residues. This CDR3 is CASSLAGGQAHQPQHF. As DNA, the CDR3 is TGTGCCAGCAGCCTAGCTGGAGGACAGGCTCATCAGCCCCAGCATTTT.

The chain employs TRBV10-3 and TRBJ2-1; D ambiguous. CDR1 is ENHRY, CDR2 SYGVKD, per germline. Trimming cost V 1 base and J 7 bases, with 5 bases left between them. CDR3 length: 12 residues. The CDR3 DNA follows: TGTGCCATCAGTGAGTACTCGAATGAGCAGTTCTTC. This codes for CAISEYSNEQFF.

CDR3 in amino acids: CASSFLRQTYNSPLHF. The DNA of the CDR3 is TGTGCCAGCAGTTTTCTCCGACAGACTTATAATTCACCCCTCCACTTT. The chain joins TRBV28 to TRBJ1-6, with D tentatively TRBD1 (5 bases). The V gene's germline CDR1 is MDHEN and CDR2 SYDVKM. The CDR3 is 16 residues long. V lost 3 bases to trimming and J lost 4 bases, with 13 bases between them.

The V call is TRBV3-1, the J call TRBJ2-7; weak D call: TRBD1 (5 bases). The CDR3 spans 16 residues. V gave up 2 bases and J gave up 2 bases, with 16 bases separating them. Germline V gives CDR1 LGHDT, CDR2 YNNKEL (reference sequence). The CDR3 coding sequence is TGTGCCAGCAGCCAACTCGGGCAGGTGGGGCCCTACGAGCAGTACTTC. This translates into CASSQLGQVGPYEQYF.

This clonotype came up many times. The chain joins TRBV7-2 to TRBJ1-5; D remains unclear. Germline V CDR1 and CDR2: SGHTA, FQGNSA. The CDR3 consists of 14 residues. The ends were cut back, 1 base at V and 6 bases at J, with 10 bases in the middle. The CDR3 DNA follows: TGTGCCAGCAGCTTAGGGGAGGGTAGTCAGCCCCAGCATTTT. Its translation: CASSLGEGSQPQHF.

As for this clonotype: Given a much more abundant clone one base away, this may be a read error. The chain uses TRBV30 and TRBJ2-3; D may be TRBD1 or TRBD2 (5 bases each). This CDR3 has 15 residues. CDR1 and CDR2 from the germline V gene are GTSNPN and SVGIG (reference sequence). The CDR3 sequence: CAWGGGGPSTDTQCF. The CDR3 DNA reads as TGTGCCTGGGGGGGTGGAGGCCCTAGCACAGATACGCAGTGTTTT.

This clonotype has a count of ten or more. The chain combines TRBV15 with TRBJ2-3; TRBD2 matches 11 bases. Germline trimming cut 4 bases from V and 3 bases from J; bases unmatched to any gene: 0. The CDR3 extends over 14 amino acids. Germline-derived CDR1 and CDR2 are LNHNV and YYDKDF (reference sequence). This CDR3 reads CATSTSGRTDTQYF. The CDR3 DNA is TGTGCCACCAGCACTAGCGGGAGGACAGATACGCAGTATTTT. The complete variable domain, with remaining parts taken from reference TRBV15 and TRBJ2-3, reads DAMVIQNPRYQVTQFGKPVTLSCSQTLNHNVMYWYQQKSSQAPKLLFHYYDKDFNNEADTPDNFQSRRPNTSFCFLDIRSPGLGDTAMYLCATSTSGRTDTQYFGPGTRLTVL.

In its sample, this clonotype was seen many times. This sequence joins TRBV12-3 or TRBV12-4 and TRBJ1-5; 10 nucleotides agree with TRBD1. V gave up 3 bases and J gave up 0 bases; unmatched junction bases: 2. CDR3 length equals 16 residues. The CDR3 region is CASSFGDRGSNQPQHF. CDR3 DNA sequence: TGTGCCAGCAGTTTCGGGGACAGGGGTAGCAATCAGCCCCAGCATTTT.

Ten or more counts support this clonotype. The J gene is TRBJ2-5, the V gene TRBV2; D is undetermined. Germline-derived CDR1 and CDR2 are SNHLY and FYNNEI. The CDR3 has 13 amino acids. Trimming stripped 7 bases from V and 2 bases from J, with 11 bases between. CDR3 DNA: TGTGCCAGCAATACGGGCCCTCAAGAGACCCAGTACTTC. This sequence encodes CASNTGPQETQYF.

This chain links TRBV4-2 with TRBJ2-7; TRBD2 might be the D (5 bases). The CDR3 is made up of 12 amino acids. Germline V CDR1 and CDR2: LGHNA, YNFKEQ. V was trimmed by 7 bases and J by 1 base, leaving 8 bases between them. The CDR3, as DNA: TGTGCCAGCAAGGGCGGGTCCTACGAGCAGTACTTC. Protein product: CASKGGSYEQYF.

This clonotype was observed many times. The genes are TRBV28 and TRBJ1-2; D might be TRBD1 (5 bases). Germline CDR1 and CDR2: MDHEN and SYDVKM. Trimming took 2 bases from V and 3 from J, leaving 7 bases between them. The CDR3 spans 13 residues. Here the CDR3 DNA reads TGTGCCAGCAGTTTACCAGGGTACTATGGCTACACCTTC. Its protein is CASSLPGYYGYTF.